Here is one T cell receptor beta chain with its context. Its antigen is unidentified. This record comes from a study of shared clonotypes between healthy human individuals. Study information: Researchers assigned three CD4 naive, three CD4 memory, two CD8 naive and one CD8 memory plate to each donor.

Study observations and caveats: The study found lower generation probabilities in non-shared clonotypes than in those shared by all four donors.

Sequencing was performed with immunoSEQ multiplex PCR; in TCRdb, only in-frame clones are kept and a portion is missing. There are roughly 2.2 million clones in the sample; approximately 93% occur only once, and about 0.41% lies in the top ten. V lost 0 bases, J lost 4 bases, and 11 bases lay in between. CDR3 length: 15 residues. Per germline, CDR1 SGDLS and CDR2 YYNGEE. Sample: naive CD4+ T cells from PBMCs. Indicated subset: CD45RA+ positively selected. The origin of this receptor is a man aged 18 to 29 in good health. Some clones in this sample may be carry-over from other donors' samples. This chain links TRBV9 with TRBJ2-1, with D perhaps matching TRBD2 (5 bases). CDR3 region: CASSVASPIYNEQFF. The CDR3 coding sequence is TGTGCCAGCAGCGTAGCTAGCCCCATATACAATGAGCAGTTCTTC.